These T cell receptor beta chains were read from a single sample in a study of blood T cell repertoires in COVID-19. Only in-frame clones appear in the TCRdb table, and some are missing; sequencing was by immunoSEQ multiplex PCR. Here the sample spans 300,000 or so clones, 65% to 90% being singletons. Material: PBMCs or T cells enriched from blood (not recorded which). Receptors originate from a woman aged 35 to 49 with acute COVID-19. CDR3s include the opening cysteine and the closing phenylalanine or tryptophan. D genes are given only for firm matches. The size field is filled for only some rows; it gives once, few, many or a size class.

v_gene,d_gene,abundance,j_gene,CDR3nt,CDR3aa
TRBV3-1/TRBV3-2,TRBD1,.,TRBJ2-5,TGTGCCAGCAGCCAACCCAACGACAGGGAACGGACTCAAGAGACCCAGTACTTC,CASSQPNDRERTQETQYF
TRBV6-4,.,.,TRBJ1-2,TGTGCCAGCAGTGACTCGTCAGGGGCTGGTGGCTACACCTTC,CASSDSSGAGGYTF
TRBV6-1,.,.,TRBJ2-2,TGTGCCAGCAGTGAATGGGTCAACCGGGGTCCGTCCGGGGAGCTGTTTTTT,CASSEWVNRGPSGELFF
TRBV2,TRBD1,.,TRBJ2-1,TGTGCCAGCAGTAGACAGGGTAGCAATGAGCAGTTCTTC,CASSRQGSNEQFF
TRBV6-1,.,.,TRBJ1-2,TGTGCCAGCAGTGACAGGAATTATGGCTACACCTTC,CASSDRNYGYTF
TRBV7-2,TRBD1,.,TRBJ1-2,TGTGCCAGCAGCTTAGAAGGGGGCGATGGCTACACCTTC,CASSLEGGDGYTF
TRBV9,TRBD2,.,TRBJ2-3,TGTGCCAGCAGCCCCCGTGCCTTGGGAGGGCCCGATACGCAGTATTTT,CASSPRALGGPDTQYF
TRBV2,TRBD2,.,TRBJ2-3,TGTGCCAGCAGAGACCTCGGGGCTAGCGGCTATACGCAGTATTTT,CASRDLGASGYTQYF
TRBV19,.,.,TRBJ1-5,TGTGCCAGTAGTATGCCGACAGTACAGCCCCAGCATTTT,CASSMPTVQPQHF
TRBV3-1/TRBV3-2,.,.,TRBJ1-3,TGTGCCAGCAGCCAAGATTCTACGAGGTTCTACTCTGGAAACACCATATATTTT,CASSQDSTRFYSGNTIYF
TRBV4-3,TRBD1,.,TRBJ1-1,TGCGCCAGCAGCCAAGACGACAGGGGTAACACTGAAGCTTTCTTT,CASSQDDRGNTEAFF
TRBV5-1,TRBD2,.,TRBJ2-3,TGCGCCAGCAGCTTGGTTACTAGCGGGGGTCCGGCAGATACGCAGTATTTT,CASSLVTSGGPADTQYF
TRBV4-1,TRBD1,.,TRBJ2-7,TGCGCCAGCAGCCAACCTGGACAGGGGGGTTACGAGCAGTACTTC,CASSQPGQGGYEQYF
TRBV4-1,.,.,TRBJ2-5,TGCGCCAGCAGCCAAGAGGTACTAGAAGAGACCCAGTACTTC,CASSQEVLEETQYF
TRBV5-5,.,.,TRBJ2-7,TGTGCCGGATCCCGGGACTCAAGCTCCTACGAGCAGTACTTC,CAGSRDSSSYEQYF
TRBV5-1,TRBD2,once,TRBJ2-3,TGCGCCAGCAGCTATAAACTGACTAGCGGCACAGATACGCAGTATTTT,CASSYKLTSGTDTQYF
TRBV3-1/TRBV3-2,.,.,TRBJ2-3,TGTGCCAGCAGCCAAGATCGGCCCTACCCAGGGGAATCAGATACGCAGTATTTT,CASSQDRPYPGESDTQYF
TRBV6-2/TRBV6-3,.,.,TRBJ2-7,TGTGCCAGCAGTTACTGGTTGTCTTCCGGGACACATAGTTACTCCTACGAGCAGTACTTC,CASSYWLSSGTHSYSYEQYF
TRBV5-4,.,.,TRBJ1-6,TGTGCCAGCAGCTTATCGGGGGATTCACCCCTCCACTTT,CASSLSGDSPLHF
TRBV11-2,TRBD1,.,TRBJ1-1,TGTGCCAGCAGATTCGGGACAGGGTGGGCCACTGAAGCTTTCTTT,CASRFGTGWATEAFF
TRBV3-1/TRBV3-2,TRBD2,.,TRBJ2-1,TGTGCCAGCAGCCAAGTGGGTAGCGGGGGGCAGCAGTTCTTC,CASSQVGSGGQQFF
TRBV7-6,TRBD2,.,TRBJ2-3,TGTGCCAGCAGCTTAGTCCCACTAGCGGGAGGCCCCGCTACGCAGTATTTT,CASSLVPLAGGPATQYF
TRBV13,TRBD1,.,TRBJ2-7,TGTGCCAGCAGCCTAACGACAGGGGCCGTTTCCTACGAGCAGTACTTC,CASSLTTGAVSYEQYF
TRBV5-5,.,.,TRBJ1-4,TGTGCCAGCAGCCTCTCAGGACAGATAAGGGAAAAACTGTTTTTT,CASSLSGQIREKLFF
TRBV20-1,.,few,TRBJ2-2,TGCAGTGCTAGTTCAAGTCGGAGCAACACCGGGGAGCTGTTTTTT,CSASSSRSNTGELFF
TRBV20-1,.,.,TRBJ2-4,TGCAGTGCTAGTCCCACCATAGCATCATCCCTACGTAACATTCAGTACTTC,CSASPTIASSLRNIQYF
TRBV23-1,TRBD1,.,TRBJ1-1,TGCGCCAGCACTCTAACCGAGGGACAGGTAAAGAATGAAGCTTTCTTT,CASTLTEGQVKNEAFF
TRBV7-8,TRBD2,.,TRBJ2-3,TGTGCCAGCAGCTTAGTAGGGAGCGGGGGGGCGGAAGATACGCAGTATTTT,CASSLVGSGGAEDTQYF
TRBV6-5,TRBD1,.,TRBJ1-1,TGTGCCAGCAGCCTCACAGGGGACACTGAAGCTTTCTTT,CASSLTGDTEAFF
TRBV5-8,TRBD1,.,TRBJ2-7,TGTGCCAGCAGCCCCAGTCGACAGGGGACCTACGAGCAGTACTTC,CASSPSRQGTYEQYF
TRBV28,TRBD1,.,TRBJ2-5,TGTGCCAGCAGTCATTGGGACAGGCTTCGGGGGGAGACCCAGTACTTC,CASSHWDRLRGETQYF
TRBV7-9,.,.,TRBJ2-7,TGTGCCAGCAGCCCGAAGGGACTCCAGGAGCAGTACTTC,CASSPKGLQEQYF
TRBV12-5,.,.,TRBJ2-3,TGTGCTAGTGGTTCCCGAGGACAGCTTTCCCCCGGACCCAGCACAGATACGCAGTATTTT,CASGSRGQLSPGPSTDTQYF
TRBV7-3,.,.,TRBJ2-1,TGTGCCAGCAGCTTAATTGTGGGAGACAATGAGCAGTTCTTC,CASSLIVGDNEQFF
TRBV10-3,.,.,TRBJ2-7,TGTGCCTCAAAGGAGGCGACTGGCTACGAGCAGTACTTC,CASKEATGYEQYF
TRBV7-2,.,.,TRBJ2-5,TGTGCCAGCAGCCAGACGCGACGGGTAGAGACCCAGTACTTC,CASSQTRRVETQYF
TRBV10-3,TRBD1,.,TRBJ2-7,TGTGCCATCTCTGAGGGGGCACTAGGCTACGAGCAGTACTTC,CAISEGALGYEQYF
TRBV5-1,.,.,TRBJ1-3,TGCGCCAGCAGCCTCCCCCAGTCCTCTGGAAACACCATATATTTT,CASSLPQSSGNTIYF
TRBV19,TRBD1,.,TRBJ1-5,TGTGCCAGTAGTATTCGGCAGGGGGGCTCCAATCAGCCCCAGCATTTT,CASSIRQGGSNQPQHF
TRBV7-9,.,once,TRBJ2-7,TGTGCCAGCAGTTCCCAGGAATTTACGGAGCAGTACTTC,CASSSQEFTEQYF
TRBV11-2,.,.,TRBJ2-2,TGTGCCAGCAGCTTCTTTAAGGGGGCCGGGGAGCTGTTTTTT,CASSFFKGAGELFF
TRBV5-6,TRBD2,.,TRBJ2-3,TGTGCCAGCAGCACCCGAGGAGCGGGGGCCCTTGTAGATACGCAGTATTTT,CASSTRGAGALVDTQYF
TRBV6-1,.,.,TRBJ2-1,TGTGCCAGCAGTGAAGCAGCCGGGACTCCATCCTACAATGAGCAGTTCTTC,CASSEAAGTPSYNEQFF
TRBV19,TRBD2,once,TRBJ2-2,TGTGCCAGTAGTTTAGCGGGAGCAATTGAGGCCGGGGAGCTGTTTTTT,CASSLAGAIEAGELFF
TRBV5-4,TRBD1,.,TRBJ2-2,TGTGCCAGCAGTCCAGACAGGGGTTCCACCGGGGAGCTGTTTTTT,CASSPDRGSTGELFF
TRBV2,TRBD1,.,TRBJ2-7,TGTGCCAGCAGTGGCCAAACCAGGGACAGCTCCTACGAGCAGTACTTC,CASSGQTRDSSYEQYF
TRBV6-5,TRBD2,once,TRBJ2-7,TGTGCCAGCAGCAATCTAGCGGGAGGCTACGAGCAGTACTTC,CASSNLAGGYEQYF
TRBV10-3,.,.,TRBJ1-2,TGTGCCATCAGTGAGTCGGGCACCTATGGCTACACCTTC,CAISESGTYGYTF
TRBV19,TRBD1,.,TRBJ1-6,TGTGCCAGTAGTATAGCCCGGGACAGAGGTGATTCACCCCTCCACTTT,CASSIARDRGDSPLHF
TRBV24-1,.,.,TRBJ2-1,TGTGCCACCAGTGATGACGCCCCGAGGAATGAGCAGTTCTTC,CATSDDAPRNEQFF
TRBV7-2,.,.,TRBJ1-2,TGTGCCAGCAGCTTAGAGTACAGGCCCCGGGAGGAAGGCTACACCTTC,CASSLEYRPREEGYTF